A selection of T cell receptor beta chains follows, all from one sample in a study of PD-L1 blockade in urothelial cancer. The protocol was immunoSEQ multiplex PCR, while the TCRdb copy is restricted to in-frame clones and leaves out a portion. Of some 16,000 clones detected, over 75% appear once; the ten largest clones hold more than 9.5%. Source: PBMCs, taken around atezolizumab (anti-PD-L1) treatment. All receptors come from a man aged 65 to 85 with urothelial cancer. CDR3s include the opening cysteine and the closing phenylalanine or tryptophan. D genes are given only for firm matches. The listing skips clone size in some rows; elsewhere it reads once, few, many or a size class.

CDR3nt: TGTGCCAGCAGCCCACCCCGACCAGGGGGCACTGAAGCTTTCTTT; CDR3aa: CASSPPRPGGTEAFF; abundance: -; v_gene: TRBV7-2; j_gene: TRBJ1-1; d_gene: TRBD1
CDR3nt: TGTGCCAGCAGGATCGGACTAGCGGGGCACGAGCAGTACTTC; CDR3aa: CASRIGLAGHEQYF; abundance: -; v_gene: TRBV5-8; j_gene: TRBJ2-7; d_gene: TRBD2
CDR3nt: TGTGCCACCAGCAGAGGTCGTACAGGCGTACAAGAGACCCAGTACTTC; CDR3aa: CATSRGRTGVQETQYF; abundance: -; v_gene: TRBV15; j_gene: TRBJ2-5; d_gene: -
CDR3nt: TGTGCCAGCAGTCGCCCGGCACGTGGGGCCGATACGCAGTATTTT; CDR3aa: CASSRPARGADTQYF; abundance: -; v_gene: TRBV7-8; j_gene: TRBJ2-3; d_gene: -
CDR3nt: TGTGCCAGTAGTATAAGTCTAGCGGGGGCCGGGACCGGGGAGCTGTTTTTT; CDR3aa: CASSISLAGAGTGELFF; abundance: -; v_gene: TRBV19; j_gene: TRBJ2-2; d_gene: TRBD2
CDR3nt: TGTGCCAGCAGCTTAAACGACGGACATAATGGCTACACCTTC; CDR3aa: CASSLNDGHNGYTF; abundance: -; v_gene: TRBV5-5; j_gene: TRBJ1-2; d_gene: -
CDR3nt: TGTGCCAGCAGCAGATCGGACAGGGTGGGGACTGAAGCTTTCTTT; CDR3aa: CASSRSDRVGTEAFF; abundance: once; v_gene: TRBV5-4; j_gene: TRBJ1-1; d_gene: TRBD1
CDR3nt: TGTGCCAGCAGCCAAGAAAGCATTTATAATTACACCTTC; CDR3aa: CASSQESIYNYTF; abundance: -; v_gene: TRBV4-2; j_gene: TRBJ1-2; d_gene: -
CDR3nt: TGTGCCAGCAGCCCGCTCGGACAGATCTACGAGCAGTACTTC; CDR3aa: CASSPLGQIYEQYF; abundance: -; v_gene: TRBV27; j_gene: TRBJ2-7; d_gene: -
CDR3nt: TGTGCCAGCACCACAACGAAGGGGACAGGGGAACCCTACGAGCAGTACTTC; CDR3aa: CASTTTKGTGEPYEQYF; abundance: -; v_gene: TRBV25-1; j_gene: TRBJ2-7; d_gene: TRBD1
CDR3nt: TGTGCCAGCAGCTATTTAGCACAGGGCAGCTATGGCTACACCTTC; CDR3aa: CASSYLAQGSYGYTF; abundance: once; v_gene: TRBV6-5; j_gene: TRBJ1-2; d_gene: -
CDR3nt: TGCAGCGTCTACAGGGGGACGGAGACCCAGTACTTC; CDR3aa: CSVYRGTETQYF; abundance: -; v_gene: TRBV29-1; j_gene: TRBJ2-5; d_gene: TRBD1
CDR3nt: TGTGCCAGCAGTGAACGATCGAGCTCCTACGAGCAGTACTTC; CDR3aa: CASSERSSSYEQYF; abundance: -; v_gene: TRBV2; j_gene: TRBJ2-7; d_gene: -
CDR3nt: TGTGCTAGTGGAAAACAACTAGCGGGGGGGAAAAACACCGGGGAGCTGTTTTTT; CDR3aa: CASGKQLAGGKNTGELFF; abundance: -; v_gene: TRBV12-5; j_gene: TRBJ2-2; d_gene: TRBD2
CDR3nt: TGTGCCAGCAGCTTGCGTATAGCCTCTGGGGCCAACGTCCTGACTTTC; CDR3aa: CASSLRIASGANVLTF; abundance: -; v_gene: TRBV5-4; j_gene: TRBJ2-6; d_gene: -